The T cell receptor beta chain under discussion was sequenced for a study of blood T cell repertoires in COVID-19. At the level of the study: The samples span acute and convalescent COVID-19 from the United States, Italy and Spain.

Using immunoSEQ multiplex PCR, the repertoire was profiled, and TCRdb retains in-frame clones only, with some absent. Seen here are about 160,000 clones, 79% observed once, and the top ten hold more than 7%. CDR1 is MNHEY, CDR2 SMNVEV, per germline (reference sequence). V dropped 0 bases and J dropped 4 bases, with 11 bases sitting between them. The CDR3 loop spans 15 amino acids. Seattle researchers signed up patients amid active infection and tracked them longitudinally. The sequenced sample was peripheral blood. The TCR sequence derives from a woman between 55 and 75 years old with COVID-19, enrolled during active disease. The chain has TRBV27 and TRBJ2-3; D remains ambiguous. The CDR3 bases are TGTGCCAGCAGTTTATCTATCCCCTACGCAGATACGCAGTATTTT. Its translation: CASSLSIPYADTQYF.